This T cell receptor beta chain is drawn from a study of shared clonotypes between healthy human individuals. Broader study findings: In contrast to clonotypes shared by all four donors, non-shared clonotypes had lower generation probabilities. Richness estimates generally favored naive over memory subsets. The study found approximately 5% of naive CD4 clonotypes shared across four donors.

V gave up 3 bases and J gave up 4 bases; unmatched junction bases: 8. The CDR3 sequence is 15 residues long. Germline values: CDR1 MNHNS, CDR2 SASEGT. Positively selected for CCR7, the CD45RO-negative cells used as naive CD8 cells excluded terminally differentiated effector memory CD45RA+ cells. Deep was the level at which the assay was run. This table comes from immunoSEQ multiplex PCR, and its TCRdb copy is limited to in-frame clones, with some not included. The data contain 2 million to 2.5 million clones, roughly 91% of them singletons. A word on this clone: As yet, its antigen is unknown.

The sequencing sample was made of naive CD8+ T cells from PBMCs. The J gene is TRBJ1-2, the V gene TRBV6-1; 7 bases match TRBD1. The clonotype comes from a man aged 18 to 29 in good health. Some clones in this sample may be carry-over from other donors' samples. CDR3 sequence reads: CASSDRAGGIYGYTF. In DNA form, the CDR3 reads TGTGCCAGCAGTGATCGAGCAGGGGGAATCTATGGCTACACCTTC.